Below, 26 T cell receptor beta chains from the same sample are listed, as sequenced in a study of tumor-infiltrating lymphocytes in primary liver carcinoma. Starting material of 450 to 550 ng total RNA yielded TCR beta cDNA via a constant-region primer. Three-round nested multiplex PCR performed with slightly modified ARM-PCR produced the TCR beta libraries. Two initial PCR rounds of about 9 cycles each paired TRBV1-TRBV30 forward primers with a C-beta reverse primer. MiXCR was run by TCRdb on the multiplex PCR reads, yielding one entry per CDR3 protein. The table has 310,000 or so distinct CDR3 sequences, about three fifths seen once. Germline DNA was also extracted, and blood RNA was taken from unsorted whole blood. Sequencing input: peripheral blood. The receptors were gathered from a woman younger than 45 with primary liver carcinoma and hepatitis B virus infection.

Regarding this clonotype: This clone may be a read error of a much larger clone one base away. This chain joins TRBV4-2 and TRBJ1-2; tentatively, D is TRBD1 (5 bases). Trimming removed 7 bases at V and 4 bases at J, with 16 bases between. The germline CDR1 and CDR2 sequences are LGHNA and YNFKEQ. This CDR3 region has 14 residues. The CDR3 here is CASNQDGGIYGYTF. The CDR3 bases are TGTGCCAGCAACCAGGACGGGGGGATCTATGGCTACACCTTC.

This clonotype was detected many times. CDR3 DNA: TGCAGCGTTGAGAGGGCCTCCTATGGCTACACCTTC. This encodes CSVERASYGYTF. The chain employs TRBV29-1 and TRBJ1-2, with D uncertain. V lost 3 bases, J lost 4 bases, and 9 bases lay in between. CDR3 length: 12 amino acids. From germline, CDR1 is SQVTM and CDR2 ANQGSEA.

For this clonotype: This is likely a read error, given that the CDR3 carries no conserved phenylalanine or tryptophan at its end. The CDR3 region has the DNA TGCGCCAACAGCCAGCTACCGAGACAAGAGACCCAGTACCTC. Translated, it gives CANSQLPRQETQYL. The chain joins TRBV4-1 to TRBJ2-5; D is unresolved. Looked up from germline, CDR1 is MGHRA and CDR2 is YSYEKL. The CDR3 consists of 14 residues.

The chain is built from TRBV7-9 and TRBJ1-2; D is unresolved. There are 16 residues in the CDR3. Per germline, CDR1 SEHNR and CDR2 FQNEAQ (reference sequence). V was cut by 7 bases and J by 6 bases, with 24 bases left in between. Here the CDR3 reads CASTLLGGSGYNGYTF. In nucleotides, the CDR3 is TGTGCCAGCACCCTACTGGGCGGGAGCGGGTACAATGGCTACACCTTC.

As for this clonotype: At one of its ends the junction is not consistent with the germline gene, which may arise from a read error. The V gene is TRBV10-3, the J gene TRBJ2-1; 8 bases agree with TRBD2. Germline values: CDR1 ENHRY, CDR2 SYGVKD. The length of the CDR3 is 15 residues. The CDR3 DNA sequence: TGTACCATCAGTGAGACGGGGGGGATAGACAATGAGCAGTTCTTC. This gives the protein CTISETGGIDNEQFF.

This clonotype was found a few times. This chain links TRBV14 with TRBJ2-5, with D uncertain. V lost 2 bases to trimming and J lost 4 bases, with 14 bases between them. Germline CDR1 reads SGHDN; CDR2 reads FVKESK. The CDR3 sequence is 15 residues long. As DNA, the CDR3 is TGTGCCAGCAGCCAATTTCAGAATAGGCTAGAGACCCAGTACTTC. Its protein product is CASSQFQNRLETQYF.

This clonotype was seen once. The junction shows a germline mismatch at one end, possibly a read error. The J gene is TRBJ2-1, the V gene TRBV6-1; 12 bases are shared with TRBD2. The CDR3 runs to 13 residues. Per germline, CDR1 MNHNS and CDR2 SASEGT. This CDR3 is CANSEGLAGGPFF. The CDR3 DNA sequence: TGTGCCAACAGTGAAGGTCTAGCGGGAGGGCCGTTCTTC.

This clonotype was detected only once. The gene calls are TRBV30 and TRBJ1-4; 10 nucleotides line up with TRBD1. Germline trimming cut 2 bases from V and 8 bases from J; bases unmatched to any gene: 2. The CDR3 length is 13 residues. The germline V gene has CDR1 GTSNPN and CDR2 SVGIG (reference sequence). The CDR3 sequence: CAWSRDRGEKLFF. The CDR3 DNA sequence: TGTGCCTGGAGTCGGGACAGGGGCGAAAAACTGTTTTTT.

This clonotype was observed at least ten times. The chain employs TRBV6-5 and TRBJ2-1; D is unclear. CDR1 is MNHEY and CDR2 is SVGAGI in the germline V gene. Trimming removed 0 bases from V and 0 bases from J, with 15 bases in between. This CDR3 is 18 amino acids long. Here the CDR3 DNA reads TGTGCCAGCAGTTACTCGCTAATCGCCAGGAGCTCCTACAATGAGCAGTTCTTC. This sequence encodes CASSYSLIARSSYNEQFF.

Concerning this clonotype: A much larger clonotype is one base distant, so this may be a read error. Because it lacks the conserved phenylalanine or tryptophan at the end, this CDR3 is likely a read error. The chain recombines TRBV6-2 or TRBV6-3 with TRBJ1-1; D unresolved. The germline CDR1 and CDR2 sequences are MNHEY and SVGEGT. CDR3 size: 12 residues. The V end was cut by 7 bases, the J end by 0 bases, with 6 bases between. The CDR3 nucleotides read TGTGCCAGCAATAGACTGAACACTGAAGCTTTCCTT. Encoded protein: CASNRLNTEAFL.

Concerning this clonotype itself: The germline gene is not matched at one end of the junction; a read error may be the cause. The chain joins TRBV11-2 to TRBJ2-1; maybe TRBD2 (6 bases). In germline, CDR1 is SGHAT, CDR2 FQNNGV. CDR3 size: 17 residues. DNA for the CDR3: TGTGTCAGCAGCCCCACAATCGGAGGGCCCTACTACAATGACCAGTTCTTC. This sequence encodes CVSSPTIGGPYYNDQFF.

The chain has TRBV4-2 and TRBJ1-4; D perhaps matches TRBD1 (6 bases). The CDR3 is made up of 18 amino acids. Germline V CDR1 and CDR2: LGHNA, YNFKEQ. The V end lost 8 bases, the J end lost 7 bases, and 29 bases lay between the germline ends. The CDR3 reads CASCPSAIGGGAGEKLFF. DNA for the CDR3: TGTGCCAGCTGTCCAAGTGCGATTGGTGGGGGGGCTGGTGAAAAACTGTTTTTT.

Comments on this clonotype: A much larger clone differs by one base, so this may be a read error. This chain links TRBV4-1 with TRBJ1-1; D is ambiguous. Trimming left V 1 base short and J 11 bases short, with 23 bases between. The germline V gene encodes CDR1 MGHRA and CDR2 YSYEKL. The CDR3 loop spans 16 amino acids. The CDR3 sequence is CASSQAREAVAGGAFF. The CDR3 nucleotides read TGCGCCAGCAGCCAAGCTAGAGAGGCGGTCGCAGGTGGGGCTTTCTTT.

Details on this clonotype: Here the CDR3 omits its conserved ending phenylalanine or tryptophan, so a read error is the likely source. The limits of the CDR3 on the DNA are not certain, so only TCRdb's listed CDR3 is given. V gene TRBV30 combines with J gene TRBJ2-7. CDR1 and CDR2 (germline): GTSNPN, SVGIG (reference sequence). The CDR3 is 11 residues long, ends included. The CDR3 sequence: CAWEVRNEHYL.

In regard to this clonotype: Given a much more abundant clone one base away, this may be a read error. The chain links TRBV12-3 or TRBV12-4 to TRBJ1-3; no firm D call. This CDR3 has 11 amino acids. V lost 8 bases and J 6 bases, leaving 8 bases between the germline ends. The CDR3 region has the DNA TGTGCCAGCGGCCCTAAAAACACCATATATTTT. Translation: CASGPKNTIYF.

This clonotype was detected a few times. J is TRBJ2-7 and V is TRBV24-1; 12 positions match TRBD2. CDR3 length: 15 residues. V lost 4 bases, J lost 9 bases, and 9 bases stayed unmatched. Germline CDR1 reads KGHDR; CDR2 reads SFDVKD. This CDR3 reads CATSDSTSGSVRQYF. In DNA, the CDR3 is TGTGCCACCAGTGACTCGACTAGCGGGAGTGTCAGGCAGTACTTC.

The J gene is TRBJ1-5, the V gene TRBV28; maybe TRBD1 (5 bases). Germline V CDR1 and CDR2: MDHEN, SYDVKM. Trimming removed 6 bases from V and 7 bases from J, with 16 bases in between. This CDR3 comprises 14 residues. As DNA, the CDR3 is TGTGCCAGCAGGATGGGGAAAGGGGTCCAGCCCCAGCATTTT. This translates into CASRMGKGVQPQHF.

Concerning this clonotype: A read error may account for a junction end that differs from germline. CDR3 nucleotide sequence: TGTGCCAGCAGTTACTCGTCCCTCCAGGGGGCGGGCGGGGAGCTGGTTTTT. Protein: CASSYSSLQGAGGELVF. V gene TRBV6-5 combines with J gene TRBJ2-2; 8 positions match TRBD1. The CDR3 is made up of 17 amino acids. Germline values: CDR1 MNHEY, CDR2 SVGAGI.

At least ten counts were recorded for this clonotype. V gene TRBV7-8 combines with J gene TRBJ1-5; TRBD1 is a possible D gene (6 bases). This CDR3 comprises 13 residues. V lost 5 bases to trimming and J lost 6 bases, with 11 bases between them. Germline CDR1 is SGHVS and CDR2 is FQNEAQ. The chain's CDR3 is CASSASGVQPQHF. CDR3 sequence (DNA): TGTGCCAGCAGCGCGTCAGGGGTTCAGCCCCAGCATTTT.

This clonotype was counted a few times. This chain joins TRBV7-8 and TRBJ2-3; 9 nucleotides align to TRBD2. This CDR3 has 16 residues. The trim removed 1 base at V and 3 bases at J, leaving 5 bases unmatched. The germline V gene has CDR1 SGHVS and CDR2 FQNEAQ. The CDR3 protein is CASSLGPSGATDTQYF. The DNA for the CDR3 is TGTGCCAGCAGCTTAGGGCCTAGCGGGGCTACAGATACGCAGTATTTT.

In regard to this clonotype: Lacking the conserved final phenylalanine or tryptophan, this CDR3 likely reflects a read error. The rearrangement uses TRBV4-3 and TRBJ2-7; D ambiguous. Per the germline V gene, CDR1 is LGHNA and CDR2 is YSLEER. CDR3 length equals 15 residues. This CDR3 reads CASSQEDGLSYGQYI. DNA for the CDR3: TGCGCCAGCAGCCAAGAGGACGGGTTATCCTACGGGCAGTACATC.

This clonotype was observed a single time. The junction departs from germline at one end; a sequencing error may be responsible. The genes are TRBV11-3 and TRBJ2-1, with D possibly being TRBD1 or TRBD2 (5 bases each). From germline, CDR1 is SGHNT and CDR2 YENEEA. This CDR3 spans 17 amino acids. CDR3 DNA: TGTGCCTGCAGCTTCCGAGGGGTGAGCCTCCTTGGCGATGAGCAGTTCTTC. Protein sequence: CACSFRGVSLLGDEQFF.

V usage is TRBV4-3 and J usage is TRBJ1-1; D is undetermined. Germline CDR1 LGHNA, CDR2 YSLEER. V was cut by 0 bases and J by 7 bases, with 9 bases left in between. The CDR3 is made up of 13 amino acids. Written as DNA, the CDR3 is TGCGCCAGCAGCCAAGAGGAAGCCGGTGAAGCTTTCTTT. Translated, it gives CASSQEEAGEAFF.

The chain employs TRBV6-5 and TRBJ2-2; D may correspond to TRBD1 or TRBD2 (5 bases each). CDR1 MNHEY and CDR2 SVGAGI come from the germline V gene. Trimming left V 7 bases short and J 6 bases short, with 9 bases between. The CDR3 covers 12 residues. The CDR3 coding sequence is TGTGCCAGCATGGGGGTTCCCGGGGAGCTGTTTTTT. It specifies CASMGVPGELFF.

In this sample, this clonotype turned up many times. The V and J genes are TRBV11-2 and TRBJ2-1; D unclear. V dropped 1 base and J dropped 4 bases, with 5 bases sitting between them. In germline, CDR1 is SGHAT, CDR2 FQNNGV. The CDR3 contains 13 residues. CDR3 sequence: CASSLVAYNEQFF. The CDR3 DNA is TGTGCCAGCAGCTTAGTTGCGTACAATGAGCAGTTCTTC.

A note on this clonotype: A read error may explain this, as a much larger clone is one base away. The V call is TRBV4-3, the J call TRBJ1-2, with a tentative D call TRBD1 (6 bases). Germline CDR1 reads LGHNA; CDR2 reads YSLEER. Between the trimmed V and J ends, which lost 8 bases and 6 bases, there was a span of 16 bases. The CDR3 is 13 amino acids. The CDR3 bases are TGCGCCAGCCGCCTCAACAGGGCTCATGGCTACACCTTC. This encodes CASRLNRAHGYTF.